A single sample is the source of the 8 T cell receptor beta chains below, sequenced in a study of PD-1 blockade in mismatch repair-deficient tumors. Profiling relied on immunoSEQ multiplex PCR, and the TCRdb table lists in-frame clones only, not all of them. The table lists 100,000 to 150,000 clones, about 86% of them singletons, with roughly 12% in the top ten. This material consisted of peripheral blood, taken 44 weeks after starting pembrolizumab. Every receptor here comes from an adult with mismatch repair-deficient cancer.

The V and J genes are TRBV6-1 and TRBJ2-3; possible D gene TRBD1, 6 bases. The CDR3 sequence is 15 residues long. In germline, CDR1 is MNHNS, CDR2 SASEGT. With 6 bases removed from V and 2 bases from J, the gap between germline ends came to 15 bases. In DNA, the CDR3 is TGTGCCAGCAGCTGGACAGACCACCCCACAGATACGCAGTATTTT. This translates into CASSWTDHPTDTQYF.

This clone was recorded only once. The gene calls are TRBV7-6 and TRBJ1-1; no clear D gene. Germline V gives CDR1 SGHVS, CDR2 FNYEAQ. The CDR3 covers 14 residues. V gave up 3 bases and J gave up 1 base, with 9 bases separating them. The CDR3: CASSLGLSNTEAFF. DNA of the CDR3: TGTGCCAGCAGCTTGGGTCTTTCGAACACTGAAGCTTTCTTT.

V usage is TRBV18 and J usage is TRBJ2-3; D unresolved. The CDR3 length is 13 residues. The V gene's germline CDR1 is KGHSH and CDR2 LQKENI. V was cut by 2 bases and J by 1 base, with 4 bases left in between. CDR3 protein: CASSPGGTDTQYF. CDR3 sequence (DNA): TGTGCCAGCTCACCAGGCGGCACAGATACGCAGTATTTT.

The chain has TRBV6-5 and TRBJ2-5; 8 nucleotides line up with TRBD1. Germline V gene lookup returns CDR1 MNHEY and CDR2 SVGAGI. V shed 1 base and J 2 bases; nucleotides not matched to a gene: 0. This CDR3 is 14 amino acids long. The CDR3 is CASSYYRGQETQYF. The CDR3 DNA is TGTGCCAGCAGTTACTACAGGGGGCAAGAGACCCAGTACTTC.

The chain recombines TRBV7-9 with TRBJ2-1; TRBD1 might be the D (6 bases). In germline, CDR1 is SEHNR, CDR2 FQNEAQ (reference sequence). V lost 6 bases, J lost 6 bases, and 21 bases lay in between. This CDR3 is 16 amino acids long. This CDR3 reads CASSTMRDTVLNEQFF. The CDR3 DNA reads TGTGCCAGCAGTACTATGAGGGACACGGTCCTCAATGAGCAGTTCTTC.

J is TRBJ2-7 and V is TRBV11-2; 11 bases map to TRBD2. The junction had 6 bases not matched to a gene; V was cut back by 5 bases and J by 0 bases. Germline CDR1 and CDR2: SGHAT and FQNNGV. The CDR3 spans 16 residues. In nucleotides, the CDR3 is TGTGCCAGCAGCCTCTTAGCGGGAGGGGGCTCCTACGAGCAGTACTTC. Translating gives CASSLLAGGGSYEQYF.

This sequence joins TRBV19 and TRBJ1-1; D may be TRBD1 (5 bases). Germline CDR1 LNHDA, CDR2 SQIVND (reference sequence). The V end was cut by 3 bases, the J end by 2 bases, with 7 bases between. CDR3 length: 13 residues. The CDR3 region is CASSMQGNTEAFF. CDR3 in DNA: TGTGCCAGTAGTATGCAGGGTAACACTGAAGCTTTCTTT.

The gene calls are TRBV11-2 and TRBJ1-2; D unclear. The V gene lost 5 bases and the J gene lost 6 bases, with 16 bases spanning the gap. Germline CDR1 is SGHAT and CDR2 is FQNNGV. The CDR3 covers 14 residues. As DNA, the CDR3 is TGTGCCAGCAGCCCCCGGGCGATTCTTCATGGCTACACCTTC. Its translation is CASSPRAILHGYTF.